The clone carrying this T cell receptor beta chain showed up just a few times. Its target is not known. The data originate from a study of human T cells and chemical hapten exposure. Study findings and constraints: Sensitizing with DPC caused no change in TCRs above 1 in 1000 frequency.

TCRdb processed the RACE reads anew with MiXCR; each CDR3 protein has one entry. The sample holds 95,000 to 150,000 distinct CDR3 sequences, about 13% seen once. Time point in this sample: pre-sensitization, week 0. Treatment denoted: therapeutic diphenylcyclopropenone sensitization with weekly scalp DPC. The CDR3 spans 16 residues. Germline V gene data show CDR1 as MNHEY and CDR2 as SVGAGI. V shed 2 bases and J shed 1 base, with 13 bases lying between them. This clonotype originated in a woman aged 18-30 years with alopecia areata. Some clones in this sample may be carry-over from other donors' samples. The rearrangement joins TRBV6-5 to TRBJ2-3; D ambiguous. Sample: whole blood, taken in connection with sensitization to the hapten diphenylcyclopropenone (DPC). The CDR3, as DNA: TGTGCCAGCAGTTACGAGGCCAGGCTTGGCACAGATACGCAGTATTTT. Amino acid sequence: CASSYEARLGTDTQYF.